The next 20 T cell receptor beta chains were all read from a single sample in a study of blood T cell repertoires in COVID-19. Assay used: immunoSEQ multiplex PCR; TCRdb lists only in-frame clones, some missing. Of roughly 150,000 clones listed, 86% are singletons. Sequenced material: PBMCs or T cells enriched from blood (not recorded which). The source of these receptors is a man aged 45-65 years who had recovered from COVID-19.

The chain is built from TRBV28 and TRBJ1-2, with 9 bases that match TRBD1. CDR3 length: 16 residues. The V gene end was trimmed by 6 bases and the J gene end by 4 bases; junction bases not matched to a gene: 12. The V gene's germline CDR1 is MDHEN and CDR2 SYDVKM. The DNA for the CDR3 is TGTGCCAGCAGCCATAACAGGGGGCGCGGTTTCTATGGCTACACCTTC. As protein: CASSHNRGRGFYGYTF.

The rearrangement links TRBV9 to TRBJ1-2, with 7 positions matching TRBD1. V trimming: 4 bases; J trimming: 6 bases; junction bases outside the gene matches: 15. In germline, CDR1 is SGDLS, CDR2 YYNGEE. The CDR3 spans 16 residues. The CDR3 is CASSTSDRNLLDGYTF. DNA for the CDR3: TGTGCCAGCAGCACCTCGGACAGGAACCTCCTGGATGGCTACACCTTC.

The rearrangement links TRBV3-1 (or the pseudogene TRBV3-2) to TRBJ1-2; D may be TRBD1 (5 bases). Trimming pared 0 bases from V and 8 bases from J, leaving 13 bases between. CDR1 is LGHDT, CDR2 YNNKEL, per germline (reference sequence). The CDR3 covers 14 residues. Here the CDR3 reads CASSQEKGEGGYTF. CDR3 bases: TGTGCCAGCAGCCAAGAAAAAGGGGAGGGAGGCTACACCTTC.

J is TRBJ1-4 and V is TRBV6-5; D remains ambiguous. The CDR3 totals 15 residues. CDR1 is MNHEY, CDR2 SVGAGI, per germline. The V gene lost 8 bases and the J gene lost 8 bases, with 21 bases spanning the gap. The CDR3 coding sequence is TGTGCCAGCCAAGGCCGTGCGGGGTTGGGAGAAAAACTGTTTTTT. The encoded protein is CASQGRAGLGEKLFF.

The CDR3 spells CASREIPGQRLGQPQHF. The CDR3 bases are TGTGCCAGTAGAGAGATACCGGGACAGCGCTTGGGCCAGCCCCAGCATTTT. This chain uses TRBV19 with TRBJ1-5; 7 bases are shared with TRBD1. The V gene end was trimmed by 6 bases and the J gene end by 7 bases; junction bases not matched to a gene: 18. Germline V lookup: CDR1 LNHDA, CDR2 SQIVND (reference sequence). This CDR3 region has 17 residues.

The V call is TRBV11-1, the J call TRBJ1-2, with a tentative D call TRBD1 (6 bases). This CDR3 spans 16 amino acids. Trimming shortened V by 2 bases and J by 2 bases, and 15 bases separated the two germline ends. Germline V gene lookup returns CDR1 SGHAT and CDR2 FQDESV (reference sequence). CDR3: CASSLLAEGENYGYTF. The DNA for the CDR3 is TGTGCCAGCAGCTTACTTGCCGAGGGGGAGAACTATGGCTACACCTTC.

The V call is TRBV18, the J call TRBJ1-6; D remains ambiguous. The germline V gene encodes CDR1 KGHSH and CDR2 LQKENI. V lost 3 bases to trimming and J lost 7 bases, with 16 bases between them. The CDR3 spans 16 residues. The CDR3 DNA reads TGTGCCAGCTCACCCCCGGGAACATACCGGAATTCACCCCTCCACTTT. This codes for CASSPPGTYRNSPLHF.

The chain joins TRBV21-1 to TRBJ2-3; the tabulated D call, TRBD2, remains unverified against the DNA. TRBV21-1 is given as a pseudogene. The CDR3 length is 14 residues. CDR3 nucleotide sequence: TGTGCCAGCAGCATCCGAGGAGTAACAGATACGCAGTATTTT. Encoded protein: CASSIRGVTDTQYF.

CDR3 in DNA: TGTGCCAGCAAAAACCAGGGTACCATGAACACTGAAGCTTTCTTT. This encodes CASKNQGTMNTEAFF. J is TRBJ1-1 and V is TRBV2; D is possibly TRBD1 (5 bases). V was cut by 7 bases and J by 0 bases, with 15 bases left in between. The CDR3 contains 15 residues. CDR1 and CDR2 from the germline V gene are SNHLY and FYNNEI.

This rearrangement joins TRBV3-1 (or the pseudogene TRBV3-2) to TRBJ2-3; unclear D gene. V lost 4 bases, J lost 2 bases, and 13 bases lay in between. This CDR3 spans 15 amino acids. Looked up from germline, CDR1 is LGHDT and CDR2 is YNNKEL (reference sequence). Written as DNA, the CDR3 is TGTGCCAGCAGCCGTCTATTTGCGGACACAGATACGCAGTATTTT. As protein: CASSRLFADTDTQYF.

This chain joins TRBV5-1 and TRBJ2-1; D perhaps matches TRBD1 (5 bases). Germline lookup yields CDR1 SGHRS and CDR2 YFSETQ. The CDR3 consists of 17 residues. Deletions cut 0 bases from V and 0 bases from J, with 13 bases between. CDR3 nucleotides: TGCGCCAGCAGCTTGGAGCCAGGGAAGGGCTCCTACAATGAGCAGTTCTTC. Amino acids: CASSLEPGKGSYNEQFF.

The CDR3 DNA sequence: TGTGCCAGTACAACGGGACAGGGACAAGAGACCCAGTACTTC. It specifies CASTTGQGQETQYF. The chain uses TRBV19 and TRBJ2-5; TRBD1 agrees at 9 bases. This CDR3 has 14 residues. V lost 7 bases and J lost 2; bases outside the gene matches: 5. In germline, CDR1 is LNHDA, CDR2 SQIVND (reference sequence).

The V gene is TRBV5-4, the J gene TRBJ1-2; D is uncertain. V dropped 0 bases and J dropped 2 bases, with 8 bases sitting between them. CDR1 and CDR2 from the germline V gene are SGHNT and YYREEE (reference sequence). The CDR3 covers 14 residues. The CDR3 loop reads CASSLGDENYGYTF. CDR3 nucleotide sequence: TGTGCCAGCAGCTTGGGAGATGAGAACTATGGCTACACCTTC.

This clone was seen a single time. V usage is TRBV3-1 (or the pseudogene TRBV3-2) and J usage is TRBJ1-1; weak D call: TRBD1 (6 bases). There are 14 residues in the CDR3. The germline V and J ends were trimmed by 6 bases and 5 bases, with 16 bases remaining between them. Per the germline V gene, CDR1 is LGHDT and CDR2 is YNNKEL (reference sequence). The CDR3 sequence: CASRSQGPGTEAFF. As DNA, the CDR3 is TGTGCCAGCAGGTCTCAGGGGCCGGGAACTGAAGCTTTCTTT.

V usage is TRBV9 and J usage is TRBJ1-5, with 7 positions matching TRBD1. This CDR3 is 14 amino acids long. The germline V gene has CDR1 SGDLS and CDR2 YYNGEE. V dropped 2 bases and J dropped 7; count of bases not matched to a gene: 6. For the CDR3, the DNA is TGTGCCAGCAGCGTGACAGGGTTTGCACAGCCCCAGCATTTT. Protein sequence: CASSVTGFAQPQHF. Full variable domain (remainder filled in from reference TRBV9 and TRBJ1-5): DSGVTQTPKHLITATGQRVTLRCSPRSGDLSVYWYQQSLDQGLQFLIQYYNGEERAKGNILERFSAQQFPDLHSELNLSSLELGDSALYFCASSVTGFAQPQHFGDGTRLSIL.

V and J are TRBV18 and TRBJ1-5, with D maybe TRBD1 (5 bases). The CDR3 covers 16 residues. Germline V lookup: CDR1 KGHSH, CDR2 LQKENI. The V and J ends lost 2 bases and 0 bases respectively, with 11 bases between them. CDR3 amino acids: CASSPWGGDSNQPQHF. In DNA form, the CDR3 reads TGTGCCAGCTCACCATGGGGCGGGGATAGCAATCAGCCCCAGCATTTT.

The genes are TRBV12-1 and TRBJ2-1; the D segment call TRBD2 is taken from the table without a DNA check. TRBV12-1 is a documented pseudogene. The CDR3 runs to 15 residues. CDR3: CASSLGLARDNEQFF. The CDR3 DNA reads TGTGCCAGCAGCTTGGGTTTAGCGAGAGACAATGAGCAGTTCTTC.

The chain's CDR3 is CASSLQTGGNQPQHF. CDR3 coding DNA: TGTGCCAGCAGCTTACAGACAGGGGGCAATCAGCCCCAGCATTTT. V usage is TRBV11-2 and J usage is TRBJ1-5, with 8 bases aligning to TRBD1. V shed 2 bases and J 2 bases; nucleotides not matched to a gene: 2. This CDR3 contains 15 residues. CDR1 is SGHAT and CDR2 is FQNNGV in the germline V gene.

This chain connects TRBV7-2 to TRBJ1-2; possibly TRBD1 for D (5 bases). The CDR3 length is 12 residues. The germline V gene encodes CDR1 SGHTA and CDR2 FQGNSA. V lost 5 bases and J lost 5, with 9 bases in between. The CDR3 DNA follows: TGTGCCAGCAGCCCAGACAGATATGGCTACACCTTC. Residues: CASSPDRYGYTF.

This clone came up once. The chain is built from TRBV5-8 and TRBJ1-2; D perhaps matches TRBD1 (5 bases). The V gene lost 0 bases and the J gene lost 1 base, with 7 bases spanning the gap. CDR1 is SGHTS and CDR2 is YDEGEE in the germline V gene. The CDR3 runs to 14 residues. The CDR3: CASSLADSNYGYTF. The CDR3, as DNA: TGTGCCAGCAGCTTGGCCGACAGTAACTATGGCTACACCTTC. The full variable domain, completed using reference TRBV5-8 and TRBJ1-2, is EAGVTQSPTHLIKTRGQQATLRCSPISGHTSVYWYQQALGLGLQFLLWYDEGEERNRGNFPPRFSGRQFPNYSSELNVNALELEDSALYLCASSLADSNYGYTFGSGTRLTVV.